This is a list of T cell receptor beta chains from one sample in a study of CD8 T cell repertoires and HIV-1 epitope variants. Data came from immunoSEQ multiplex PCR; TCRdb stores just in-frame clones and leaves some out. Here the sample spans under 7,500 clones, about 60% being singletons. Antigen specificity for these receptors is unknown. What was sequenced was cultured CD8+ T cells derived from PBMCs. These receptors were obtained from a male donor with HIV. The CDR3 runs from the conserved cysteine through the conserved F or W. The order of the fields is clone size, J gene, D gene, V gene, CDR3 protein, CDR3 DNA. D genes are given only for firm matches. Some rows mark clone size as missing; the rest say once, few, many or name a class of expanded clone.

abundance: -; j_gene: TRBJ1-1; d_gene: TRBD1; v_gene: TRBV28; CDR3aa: CASRGEGTGGNWAEAFF; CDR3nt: TGTGCCAGTAGAGGCGAGGGTACAGGGGGCAATTGGGCTGAAGCTTTCTTT
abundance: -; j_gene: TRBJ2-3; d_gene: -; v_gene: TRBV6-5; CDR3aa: CATAQGGGTDTQYF; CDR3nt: TGTGCCACCGCGCAGGGGGGTGGCACAGATACGCAGTATTTT
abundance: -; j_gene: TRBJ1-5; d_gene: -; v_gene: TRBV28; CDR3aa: CASSLLGGQGIDQPQHF; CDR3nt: TGTGCCAGCAGTTTATTGGGGGGGCAGGGGATCGATCAGCCCCAGCATTTT
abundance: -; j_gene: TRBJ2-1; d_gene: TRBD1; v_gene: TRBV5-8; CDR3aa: CASSPDRASYNEQFF; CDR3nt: TGTGCCAGCAGCCCAGACAGGGCTTCCTACAATGAGCAGTTCTTC
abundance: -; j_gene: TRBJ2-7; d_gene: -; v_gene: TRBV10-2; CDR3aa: CASAPGSLWDEQYF; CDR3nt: TGCGCCAGCGCCCCAGGCAGCCTTTGGGACGAGCAGTACTTC
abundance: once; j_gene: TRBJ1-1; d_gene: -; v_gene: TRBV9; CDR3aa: CASSAGVGVTEAFF; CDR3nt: TGCGCCAGCAGCGCGGGGGTAGGGGTCACTGAAGCTTTCTTT
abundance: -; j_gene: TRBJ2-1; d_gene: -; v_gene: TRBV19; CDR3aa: CASSIRDSPNNEQFF; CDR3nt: TGTGCCAGTAGTATCCGGGACTCTCCTAACAATGAGCAGTTCTTC
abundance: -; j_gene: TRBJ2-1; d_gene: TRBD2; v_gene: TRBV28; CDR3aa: CASSVSGILFHEQFF; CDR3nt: TGTGCCAGCAGTGTGAGCGGGATCCTTTTCCATGAGCAGTTCTTC
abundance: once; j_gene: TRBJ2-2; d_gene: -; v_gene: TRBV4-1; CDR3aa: CASSHETGELFF; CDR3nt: TGCGCCAGCAGCCACGAAACCGGGGAGCTGTTTTTT
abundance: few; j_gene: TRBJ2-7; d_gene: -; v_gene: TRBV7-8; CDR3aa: CASSPYVTGHSYEQYF; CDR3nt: TGTGCCAGCAGCCCTTACGTGACAGGTCACTCCTACGAGCAGTACTTC
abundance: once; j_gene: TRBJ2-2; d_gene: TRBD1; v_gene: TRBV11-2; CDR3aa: CASIRTGANTGELFF; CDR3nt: TGTGCCAGCATCCGGACAGGGGCAAACACCGGGGAGCTGTTTTTT
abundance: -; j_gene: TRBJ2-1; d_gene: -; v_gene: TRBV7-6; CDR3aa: CASSTGSRVTYNEQFF; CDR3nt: TGTGCCAGCAGCACGGGAAGCAGGGTAACCTACAATGAGCAGTTCTTC
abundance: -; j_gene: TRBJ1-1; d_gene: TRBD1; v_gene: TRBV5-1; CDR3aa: CASSSGTGDVAFF; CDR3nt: TGCGCCAGCAGCTCCGGGACAGGGGATGTAGCTTTCTTT
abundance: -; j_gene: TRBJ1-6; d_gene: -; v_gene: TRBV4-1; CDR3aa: CASSQDFSPLSPLHF; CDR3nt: TGCGCCAGCAGCCAAGATTTCAGTCCTCTATCACCCCTCCACTTT
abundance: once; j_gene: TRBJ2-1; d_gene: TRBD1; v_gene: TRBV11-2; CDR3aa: CASSPQQGANEQFF; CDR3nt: TGTGCCAGCAGCCCACAGCAGGGGGCCAATGAGCAGTTCTTC
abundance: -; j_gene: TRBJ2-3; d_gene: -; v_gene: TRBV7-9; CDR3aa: CASSLSQGETSTDTQYF; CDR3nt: TGTGCCAGCAGCTTAAGTCAGGGCGAGACTAGCACAGATACGCAGTATTTT
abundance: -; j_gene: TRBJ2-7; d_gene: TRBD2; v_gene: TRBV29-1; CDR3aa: CSVRLAGGAGDQYF; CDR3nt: TGCAGCGTAAGACTAGCGGGAGGCGCCGGGGACCAGTACTTC
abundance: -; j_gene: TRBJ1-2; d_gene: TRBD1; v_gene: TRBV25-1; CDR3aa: CASSDRDRLTIYGYTF; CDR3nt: TGTGCCAGCAGTGACCGGGACAGGCTTACCATCTATGGCTACACCTTC
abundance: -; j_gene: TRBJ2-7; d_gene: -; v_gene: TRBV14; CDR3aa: CASSHYQGYEQYF; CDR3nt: TGTGCCAGCAGCCATTACCAGGGCTACGAGCAGTACTTC
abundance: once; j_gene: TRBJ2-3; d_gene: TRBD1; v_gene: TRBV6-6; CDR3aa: CASSPDRDTDTQYF; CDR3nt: TGTGCCAGCAGCCCCGACAGGGACACAGATACGCAGTATTTT
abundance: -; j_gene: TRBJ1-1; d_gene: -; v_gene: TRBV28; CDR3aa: CASSSPGGANTEAFF; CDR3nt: TGTGCCAGCAGTTCCCCCGGGGGGGCGAACACTGAAGCTTTCTTT
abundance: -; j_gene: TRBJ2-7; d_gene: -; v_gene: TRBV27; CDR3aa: CASSLNPDEQYF; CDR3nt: TGTGCCAGCAGTCTTAATCCGGACGAGCAGTACTTC
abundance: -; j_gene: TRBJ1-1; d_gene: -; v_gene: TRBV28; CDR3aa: CASSSLEREAFF; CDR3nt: TGTGCCAGCAGTTCCTTGGAACGGGAAGCTTTCTTT
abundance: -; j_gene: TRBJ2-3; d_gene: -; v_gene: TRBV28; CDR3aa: CASSLEGTDSFTDTQYF; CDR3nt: TGTGCCAGCAGTTTGGAGGGGACAGACTCATTCACAGATACGCAGTATTTT
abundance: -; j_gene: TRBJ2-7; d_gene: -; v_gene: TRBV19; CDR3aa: CASRPLGGMGEQYF; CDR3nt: TGTGCCAGTAGGCCTCTTGGGGGCATGGGCGAGCAGTACTTC
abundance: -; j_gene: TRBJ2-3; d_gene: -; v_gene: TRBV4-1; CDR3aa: CASSWEGVADTQYF; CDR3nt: TGCGCCAGCAGTTGGGAGGGGGTGGCAGATACGCAGTATTTT
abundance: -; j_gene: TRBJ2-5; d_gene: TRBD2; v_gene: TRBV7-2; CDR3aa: CASSLVPSGGETQYF; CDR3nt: TGTGCCAGCAGCTTAGTGCCTAGCGGCGGGGAGACCCAGTACTTC
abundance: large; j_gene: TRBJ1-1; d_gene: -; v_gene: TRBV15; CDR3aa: CATSRDRAPNTEAFF; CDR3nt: TGTGCCACCAGCAGAGATAGGGCGCCAAACACTGAAGCTTTCTTT
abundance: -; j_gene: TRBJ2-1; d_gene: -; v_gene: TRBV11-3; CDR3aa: CASSLDFGAYNEQFF; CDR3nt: TGTGCCAGCAGCTTAGATTTTGGGGCCTACAATGAGCAGTTCTTC
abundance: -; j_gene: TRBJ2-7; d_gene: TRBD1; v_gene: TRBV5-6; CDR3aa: CASSWDRAYEQYF; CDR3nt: TGTGCCAGCAGTTGGGACAGGGCCTACGAGCAGTACTTC
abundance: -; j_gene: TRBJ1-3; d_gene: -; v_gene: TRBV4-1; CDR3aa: CASGVGVAGNTIYF; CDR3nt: TGCGCCAGCGGGGTAGGGGTTGCTGGAAACACCATATATTTT
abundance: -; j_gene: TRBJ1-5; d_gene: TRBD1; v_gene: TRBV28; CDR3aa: CASSLTGTGVRYSNQPQHF; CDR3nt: TGTGCCAGCAGTTTAACCGGGACAGGGGTACGATATAGCAATCAGCCCCAGCATTTT
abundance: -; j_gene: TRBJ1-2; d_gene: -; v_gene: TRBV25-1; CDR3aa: CASSAGQGRSHGYTF; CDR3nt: TGTGCCAGCAGTGCGGGTCAGGGGCGGTCTCATGGCTACACCTTC
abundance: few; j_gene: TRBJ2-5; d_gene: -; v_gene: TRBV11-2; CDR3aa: CASSPPNRGAQETQYF; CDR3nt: TGTGCCAGCAGCCCCCCTAATAGGGGGGCACAAGAGACCCAGTACTTC
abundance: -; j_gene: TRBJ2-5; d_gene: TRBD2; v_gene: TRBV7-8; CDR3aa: CASSLAGGAGETQYF; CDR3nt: TGTGCCAGCAGTCTTGCGGGGGGGGCCGGGGAGACCCAGTACTTC
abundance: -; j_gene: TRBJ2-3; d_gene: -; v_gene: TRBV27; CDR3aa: CASSLWQAKATDTQYF; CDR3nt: TGTGCCAGCAGTTTATGGCAGGCCAAAGCCACAGATACGCAGTATTTT
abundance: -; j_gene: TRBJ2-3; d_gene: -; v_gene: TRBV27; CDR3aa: CASRSPSGTDTQYF; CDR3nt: TGTGCCAGCAGATCCCCGTCCGGCACAGATACGCAGTATTTT
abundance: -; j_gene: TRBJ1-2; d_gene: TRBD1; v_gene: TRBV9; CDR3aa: CASSVNDRAGDGYTF; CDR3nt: TGTGCCAGCAGCGTTAACGACAGGGCCGGGGATGGCTACACCTTC
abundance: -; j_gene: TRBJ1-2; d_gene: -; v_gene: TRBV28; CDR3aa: CASSLDRWGYTF; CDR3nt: TGTGCCAGCAGTCTGGATCGCTGGGGCTACACCTTC
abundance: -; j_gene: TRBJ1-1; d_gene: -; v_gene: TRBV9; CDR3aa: CASSVYSSIGGGSTEAFF; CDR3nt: TGTGCCAGCAGCGTTTATTCTTCTATAGGGGGAGGAAGCACTGAAGCTTTCTTT
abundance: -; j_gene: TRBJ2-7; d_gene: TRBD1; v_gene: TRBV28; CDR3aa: CASSLDRGEQYF; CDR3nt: TGTGCCAGCAGTTTAGACAGGGGTGAGCAGTACTTC
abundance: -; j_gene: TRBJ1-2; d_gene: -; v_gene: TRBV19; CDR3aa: CASSIKTGYGYTF; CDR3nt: TGTGCCAGTAGTATAAAGACAGGCTATGGCTACACCTTC
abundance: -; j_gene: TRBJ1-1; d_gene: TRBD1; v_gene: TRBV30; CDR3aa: CAWTGGLGMNTEAFF; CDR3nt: TGTGCCTGGACAGGGGGATTAGGGATGAACACTGAAGCTTTCTTT
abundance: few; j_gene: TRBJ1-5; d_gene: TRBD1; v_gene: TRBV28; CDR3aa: CASSLGTGNQPQHF; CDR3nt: TGTGCCAGCAGTCTCGGGACAGGGAATCAGCCCCAGCATTTT
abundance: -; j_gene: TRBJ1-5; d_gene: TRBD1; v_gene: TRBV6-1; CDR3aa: CASSRDRSVEPQHF; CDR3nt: TGTGCCAGCAGTCGGGACAGGTCAGTAGAGCCCCAGCATTTT
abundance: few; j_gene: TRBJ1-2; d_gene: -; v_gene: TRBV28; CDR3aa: CATTLGTYTF; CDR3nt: TGTGCCACTACCCTTGGGACGTACACCTTC
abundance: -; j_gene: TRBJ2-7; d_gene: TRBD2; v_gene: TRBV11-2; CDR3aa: CASSLDGGDYYEQYF; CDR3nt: TGTGCCAGCAGCTTAGATGGGGGGGACTACTACGAGCAGTACTTC
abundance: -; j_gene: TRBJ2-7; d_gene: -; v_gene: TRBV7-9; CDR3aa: CASSLVDDPIHEQYF; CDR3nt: TGTGCCAGCAGCTTAGTCGATGACCCCATCCACGAGCAGTACTTC
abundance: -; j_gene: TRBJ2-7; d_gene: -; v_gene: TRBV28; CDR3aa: CASSIGTVEQYF; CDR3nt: TGTGCCAGCAGTATCGGGACGGTTGAGCAGTACTTC
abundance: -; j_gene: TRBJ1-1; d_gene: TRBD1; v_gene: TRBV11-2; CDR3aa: CASSLDRGPTEAFF; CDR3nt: TGTGCCAGCAGCCTCGACAGGGGTCCCACTGAAGCTTTCTTT